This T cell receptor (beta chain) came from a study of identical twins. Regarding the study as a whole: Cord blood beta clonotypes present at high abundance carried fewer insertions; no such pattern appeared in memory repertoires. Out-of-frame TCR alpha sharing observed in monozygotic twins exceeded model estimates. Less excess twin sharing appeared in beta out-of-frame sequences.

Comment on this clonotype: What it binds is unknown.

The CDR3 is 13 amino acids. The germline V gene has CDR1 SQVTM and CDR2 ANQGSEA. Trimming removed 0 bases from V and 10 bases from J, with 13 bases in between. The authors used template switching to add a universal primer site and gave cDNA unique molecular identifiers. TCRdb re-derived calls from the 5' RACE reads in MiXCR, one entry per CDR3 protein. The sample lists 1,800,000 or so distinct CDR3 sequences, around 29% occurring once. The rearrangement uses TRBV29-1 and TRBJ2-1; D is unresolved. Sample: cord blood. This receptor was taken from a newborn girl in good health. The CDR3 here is CSVEDGWCYEQFF. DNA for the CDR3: TGCAGCGTTGAAGATGGCTGGTGCTACGAGCAGTTCTTC.